One T cell receptor beta chain is described in this entry. Its antigen is not identified. The CDR3 is 18 amino acids. Per germline, CDR1 LGHNA and CDR2 YNFKEQ. The ends were cut back, 1 base at V and 0 bases at J, with 15 bases in the middle. Some clones are missing from TCRdb's copy, which holds only in-frame ones; the method was immunoSEQ multiplex PCR. The sample lists about 120,000 clones; approximately 90% were seen once. The sample is drawn from a study of T cell responses to AZD1222 COVID-19 vaccine. Study-wide points: Baseline seropositives among AZD1222 recipients totaled only 6 or 7. Sampled repertoires all dated from after the peak T cell response. Unmutated variant regions are reportedly targeted by nearly half of spike-specific TCRs.

The TCR sequence derives from an adult in good health. The rearrangement uses TRBV4-2 and TRBJ1-4; TRBD1 might be the D (5 bases). Specimen: peripheral blood, collected on day 0 of AZD1222 vaccination. The CDR3 protein is CASSQVRGRGATNEKLFF. The CDR3 DNA is TGTGCCAGCAGCCAAGTCCGTGGGCGAGGGGCAACTAATGAAAAACTGTTTTTT.